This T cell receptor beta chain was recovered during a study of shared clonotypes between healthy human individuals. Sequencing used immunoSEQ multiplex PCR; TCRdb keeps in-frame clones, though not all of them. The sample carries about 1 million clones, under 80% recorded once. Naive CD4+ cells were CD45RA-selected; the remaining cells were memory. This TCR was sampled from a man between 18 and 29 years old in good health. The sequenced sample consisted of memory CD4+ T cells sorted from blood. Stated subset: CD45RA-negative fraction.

This CDR3 is CASSPRQVIETQYF. The CDR3 region has the DNA TGTGCCAGCAGCCCAAGACAGGTGATAGAGACCCAGTACTTC. This chain links TRBV7-2 with TRBJ2-5, with D possibly TRBD1 on 6 matching bases. V was shortened by 5 bases and J by 4 bases, with 14 bases between the two germline ends. The length of the CDR3 is 14 residues. Germline CDR1 reads SGHTA; CDR2 reads FQGNSA.